This TCR beta chain was sequenced during a study of T cells after yellow fever vaccination. Study observations and caveats: Sorted repertoires could include abundant contaminating clonotypes from bulk cells.

There are many counts of this clonotype. The target antigen is unknown. Germline CDR1 reads SGHRS; CDR2 reads YFSETQ. V lost 2 bases and J 3 bases, leaving 21 bases between the germline ends. The CDR3 sequence is 17 residues long. TCRdb reprocessed the 5' RACE reads via MiXCR and lists one record per CDR3 protein. The sample includes a few hundred thousand distinct CDR3 sequences, 8.7% of them seen just once. The V call is TRBV5-1, the J call TRBJ2-7, with a possible D match to TRBD1 (6 bases). The sample in question was PBMCs, obtained on the day of the first yellow fever vaccination. This receptor was obtained from a young man who received the YFV17D yellow fever vaccine. CDR3 in amino acids: CASSFRSPKQGGYEQYV. As DNA, the CDR3 is TGCGCCAGCAGCTTTAGGAGCCCAAAACAGGGTGGCTACGAGCAGTACGTC.